This T cell receptor (beta chain) was captured in a study of T cell repertoires in cytomegalovirus infection. Study in general: CMV infection and matching HLA type were both indicated by public TCR beta signatures. Broader study findings: In two of eight donors, the top clonotype was HLA-C-restricted CMV-specific.

Each CDR3 protein gets one entry after TCRdb re-called the reads with MiXCR. This table has 350,000 to 400,000 distinct CDR3 sequences, nearly 35% appearing once. V dropped 2 bases and J dropped 7; count of bases not matched to a gene: 8. This CDR3 is built from 18 residues. CDR1 and CDR2 (germline): LGHNA, YSLEER. Comment on this clonotype: What it recognizes is unknown.

The specimen comprised cultured PBMCs, sampled from culture after CMV antigen stimulation. The rearrangement uses TRBV4-3 and TRBJ2-2; 15 nucleotides match TRBD2. The TCR originated in a human donor in good health (CMV status not recorded). Some clones in this sample may be carry-over from other donors' samples. CDR3 bases: TGCGCCAGCAGCCAAACGGGACTAGCGGGAGGAGGTGACGGGGAGCTGTTTTTT. Protein: CASSQTGLAGGGDGELFF.